This TCR beta chain was profiled in a study of Graves' ophthalmopathy and Graves' hyperthyroidism listed by TCRdb under 2018. Looking at the study overall: Peripheral blood was collected at initial diagnosis, prior to any treatment. To tell Graves' ophthalmopathy apart from Graves' hyperthyroidism, and to predict which patients would progress to ophthalmopathy, the study relied on TCR beta repertoire signatures. In total, 135 blood samples were TCR-sequenced: 43 ophthalmopathy, some 75 hyperthyroidism and some 17 hyperthyroidism-to-ophthalmopathy patients. To explore V-J signatures distinguishing ophthalmopathy from hyperthyroidism, a discovery set of about a hundred patients (roughly 45 ophthalmopathy, roughly 60 stable hyperthyroidism) was enrolled. An independent validation cohort was composed of 18 hyperthyroidism patients and about 17 patients who later progressed from hyperthyroidism to ophthalmopathy. In more than five hyperthyroidism patients, the T-cell repertoires found in thyroid tissue were compared with those found in blood. After sampling, hyperthyroidism patients received methimazole starting at 30 mg daily, and ophthalmopathy patients received high-dose intravenous methylprednisolone. The 100 or so discovery patients were randomly divided into training and test sets at a 7:3 ratio. Summary of the overall study and its limitations: No statistical method was used to set the sample size in advance, and the investigators knew which group each participant was assigned to. Most expanded thyroid clonotypes with a frequency above 0.001 also appeared in blood, which suggests that blood repertoires may reflect the immune response in the thyroid. In cross-validation, the 13-signature model distinguished ophthalmopathy from stable hyperthyroidism with about 87% sensitivity and approximately 81% specificity, and in the test set the corresponding values were approximately 80% and 75%. In validation, the model predicted ophthalmopathy progression with less than 71% sensitivity and around 72% specificity; around twelve predicted patients were CT-confirmed with GO in a median of about 7.1 months.

The ophthalmopathy patients had moderately to severely active disease, with a Clinical Activity Score of 3 or higher, a NOSPECS grade of 4 or higher, and a disease duration of less than 3 months. Patients were excluded if they had other autoimmune diseases, uncontrolled infections, pregnancy or lactation. Diagnosis was based on clinical symptoms, serum thyroxine, TRAb, thyroid ultrasound and orbital computed tomography. PBMCs were isolated from 7.5 to 10 ml of fresh peripheral blood by Ficoll-Paque density gradient centrifugation. Total RNA was extracted with Trizol reagent and quality-checked on an Agilent 2100 Bioanalyzer. TCR beta CDR3 regions were amplified from RNA transcripts for repertoire sequencing. A first-round RT-PCR used HTBI primers with the Qiagen OneStep RT-PCR kit, followed by a second-round multiplex PCR, size selection and purification. Libraries were sequenced paired-end with 100 bp reads on an Illumina HiSeq2000. The study's processing was this. Reads were processed with SOAPnuke, discarding reads with adapters, uncalled bases, mean Phred below 15, or no exact constant-primer or identifier match. COPE v1.2.5 was used to merge high-quality paired reads. Clonotypes were defined as unique nucleotide sequences and were aligned to IMGT TRB V, D and J references using MiTCR v1.1. Only V-J combinations with frequency above 0.0001 were analysed, covering around 99% of repertoires. For each V-J combination, a TCR clonal expansion and chaos score was defined as F50 clonal expansion divided by the chaos observed in the TCRdist matrix. Welch's t-statistics and random forest were used to reduce the features to approximately 13 V-J combinations, which were then used as input to a naive Bayes classifier. The similarity between thyroid and blood repertoires was quantified using the Morisita-Horn index. TCRdb reprocessed the public reads (quality trimming at Q25 with fastp, clone calling with MiXCR) and kept in-frame beta chains. Merged by CDR3 protein, the rows form single entries marked with the most common genes and DNA. TCRdb assigned the V and J calls; the authors' analysis was not used. This sample holds about 210,000 distinct CDR3 sequences; around 28% were observed only once. The top ten clonotypes cover approximately 8.2% of the sample.

This clonotype was picked up many times. Its recognized antigen is unknown. No clone much larger than this one lies a single base away; base qualities are absent. V lost 7 bases and J lost 5 bases, and the count of bases not matched to a germline gene is 6. Measured from the cysteine to the phenylalanine, the CDR3 is 13 residues long. Only the CDR3 DNA is retained, 39 bases long and in frame from the first base. From a lookup of the germline V gene (reference sequence), CDR1 and CDR2 are DFQATT and SNEGSKA. Material: peripheral blood. The sequence is built from TRBV20-1 and TRBJ2-5; 11 nucleotides in the junction match TRBD1. The TCR was taken from a man aged 45-60 years with Graves' ophthalmopathy. Donor details come from another sample of the same person, matched by shared clones. CDR3 protein: CSVGQGAVETQYF. The DNA sequence reads TGCAGTGTTGGACAGGGGGCTGTGGAGACCCAGTACTTC.